This TCR beta chain is drawn from a study of T cell responses to AZD1222 COVID-19 vaccine. Germline V gene sequence: CDR1 SGHTA, CDR2 FQGTGA. The V end lost 1 base, the J end lost 7 bases, and 17 bases lay between the germline ends. There are 15 residues in the CDR3. This clone was observed a single time. Measured with immunoSEQ multiplex PCR; TCRdb has only the in-frame clones, and not every one. The top ten clones hold around 21% of a sample with about 67,000 clones, 80% to 90% of them seen once. This TCR derives from an adult in good health. This specimen was peripheral blood, taken on day 0 of AZD1222 vaccination. The rearrangement links TRBV7-3 to TRBJ2-7, with a tentative D call TRBD1 (7 bases). In nucleotides, the CDR3 is TGTGCCAGCAGCTTAATGGCTCAGGGGGGAGGTGAGCAGTACTTC. Translated, it gives CASSLMAQGGGEQYF.